A single sample gave rise to the 22 T cell receptor beta chains below, sequenced in a study of blood T cells in healthy people across ages. Sample-barcoded 5' priming and a J-beta primer mix drove a second PCR of roughly 7 to 11 cycles. TCRdb passed the 5' RACE reads through MiXCR, listing each CDR3 protein once. Here the sample spans more than 700,000 distinct CDR3 sequences, roughly 53% being singletons. Sequenced material: blood. Source of these receptors: a man aged 80 or over in good health.

The J gene is TRBJ2-1, the V gene TRBV12-3 or TRBV12-4; tentatively, D is TRBD1 (6 bases). The CDR3 sequence is 13 residues long. V was cut by 2 bases and J by 10 bases, with 12 bases left in between. CDR3 coding DNA: TGTGCCAGCAGTTTAAACAGGGCGTGGGAGCAGTTCTTC. It codes for CASSLNRAWEQFF.

V gene TRBV29-1 combines with J gene TRBJ1-2; a weak D match, TRBD1 (6 bases). CDR3 length equals 13 residues. Between the trimmed V and J ends, which lost 8 bases and 1 base, there was a span of 14 bases. The germline V gene has CDR1 SQVTM and CDR2 ANQGSEA. The CDR3 DNA sequence: TGCAGCACAAAGGACAGTTTTAACTATGGCTACACCTTC. It specifies CSTKDSFNYGYTF.

The V gene is TRBV5-1, the J gene TRBJ2-1, with TRBD1 identical over 10 bases. Germline CDR1 is SGHRS and CDR2 is YFSETQ. This CDR3 comprises 14 residues. The trim removed 4 bases at V and 8 bases at J, leaving 6 bases unmatched. This CDR3 is CASSGGTGVDEQFF. The CDR3 region has the DNA TGCGCCAGCAGCGGGGGGACAGGGGTAGATGAGCAGTTCTTC. The full variable domain, completed using reference TRBV5-1 and TRBJ2-1, is KAGVTQTPRYLIKTRGQQVTLSCSPISGHRSVSWYQQTPGQGLQFLFEYFSETQRNKGNFPGRFSGRQFSNSRSEMNVSTLELGDSALYLCASSGGTGVDEQFFGPGTRLTVL.

Written as DNA, the CDR3 is TGCAGCGTCGGACTAGCTCAAGCCTACAATGAGCAGTTCTTC. The encoded protein is CSVGLAQAYNEQFF. This sequence joins TRBV29-1 and TRBJ2-1; 8 bases are shared with TRBD2. Germline V gives CDR1 SQVTM, CDR2 ANQGSEA. The CDR3 sequence is 14 residues long. J lost 2 bases, V lost 6 bases, and 6 bases had no gene match.

This chain connects TRBV6-1 to TRBJ2-3, with TRBD2 as a possible D gene (6 bases). V lost 8 bases and J 3 bases, leaving 24 bases between the germline ends. There are 17 residues in the CDR3. The germline V gene encodes CDR1 MNHNS and CDR2 SASEGT. Written as DNA, the CDR3 is TGTGCCAGCTTGGGGCGGGCGATTGGGGGAGGTACAGATACGCAGTATTTT. The encoded protein is CASLGRAIGGGTDTQYF.

This sequence joins TRBV9 and TRBJ2-3, with no clear D. The CDR3 runs to 14 residues. The germline V gene has CDR1 SGDLS and CDR2 YYNGEE. V was pared by 0 bases and J by 3 bases, with 8 bases between. The CDR3 protein is CASSVVAGTDTQYF. As DNA, the CDR3 is TGTGCCAGCAGCGTAGTAGCTGGGACAGATACGCAGTATTTT.

V usage is TRBV20-1 and J usage is TRBJ2-5; D is unclear. The CDR3 is 12 amino acids. V dropped 3 bases and J dropped 2 bases, with 7 bases sitting between them. CDR1 and CDR2 from the germline V gene are DFQATT and SNEGSKA (reference sequence). CDR3 amino acids: CSARGTQETQYF. The CDR3 DNA reads as TGCAGTGCTAGGGGTACTCAAGAGACCCAGTACTTC.

This clonotype was seen only once. The chain carries TRBV20-1 and TRBJ2-1; 10 bases map to TRBD2. This CDR3 is built from 13 residues. V dropped 6 bases and J dropped 7; count of bases not matched to a gene: 6. Germline assignment: CDR1 DFQATT and CDR2 SNEGSKA (reference sequence). CDR3 sequence: CSAATSGFNEQFF. Here the CDR3 DNA reads TGCAGTGCCGCGACTAGCGGGTTTAATGAGCAGTTCTTC.

The V call is TRBV18, the J call TRBJ2-6, with TRBD1 identical over 7 bases. The CDR3 loop spans 15 amino acids. Trimming at V came to 5 bases and at J to 4 bases, leaving 5 bases not matched to a gene. Per germline, CDR1 KGHSH and CDR2 LQKENI. The CDR3 here is CASSAGQAGANVLTF. The DNA of the CDR3 is TGTGCCAGCTCAGCAGGACAGGCGGGGGCCAACGTCCTGACTTTC.

This clonotype was counted between two and nine times. For the CDR3, the DNA is TGCAGCGCTTTAGGGGGCCCCTACGAGCAGTACTTC. Protein sequence: CSALGGPYEQYF. The J gene is TRBJ2-7, the V gene TRBV29-1; 7 bases map to TRBD1. In germline, CDR1 is SQVTM, CDR2 ANQGSEA. After removal of 7 bases from V and 2 bases from J, the junction contained 5 bases not matched to a gene. The CDR3 contains 12 residues.

The rearrangement links TRBV28 to TRBJ1-1; TRBD1 matches 9 bases. V shed 2 bases and J 1 base; nucleotides not matched to a gene: 5. Germline V gene lookup returns CDR1 MDHEN and CDR2 SYDVKM. The CDR3 totals 16 residues. CDR3 sequence: CASSLAGTGRNTEAFF. The CDR3 nucleotides are TGTGCCAGCAGTTTAGCCGGGACAGGGCGGAACACTGAAGCTTTCTTT.

The chain links TRBV12-3 or TRBV12-4 to TRBJ2-5; the D is unclear. This CDR3 has 16 amino acids. V lost 6 bases, J lost 11 bases, and 28 bases lay in between. The CDR3 loop is CASSPAWVTPYNEQYF. DNA of the CDR3: TGTGCCAGCAGCCCCGCTTGGGTCACCCCCTACAATGAGCAGTACTTC.

This clonotype was counted only a few times. The chain employs TRBV11-2 and TRBJ2-5, with 7 bases lining up with TRBD1. The CDR3 loop spans 14 amino acids. V lost 5 bases, J lost 1 base, and 4 bases stayed unmatched. Per the germline V gene, CDR1 is SGHAT and CDR2 is FQNNGV. CDR3 DNA sequence: TGTGCCAGCAGCCCGAACAGGGGCCAAGAGACCCAGTACTTC. Its protein product is CASSPNRGQETQYF.

V gene TRBV2 combines with J gene TRBJ2-4, with 9 bases aligning to TRBD1. Germline V gene sequence: CDR1 SNHLY, CDR2 FYNNEI. This CDR3 has 13 amino acids. The V gene end was trimmed by 5 bases and the J gene end by 13 bases; junction bases not matched to a gene: 9. The CDR3 DNA follows: TGTGCCAGCAGTACCGGGACAGGGATTCAGCAGTACTTC. It is translated as CASSTGTGIQQYF.

The chain recombines TRBV9 with TRBJ2-1; D could derive from TRBD1 or TRBD2 (5 bases each). CDR3 length: 14 amino acids. V dropped 0 bases and J dropped 6 bases, with 10 bases sitting between them. The V gene's germline CDR1 is SGDLS and CDR2 YYNGEE. CDR3 in amino acids: CASSVVGVGNEQFF. The CDR3 DNA reads as TGTGCCAGCAGCGTAGTGGGGGTAGGCAATGAGCAGTTCTTC. Supplemented by reference TRBV9 and TRBJ2-1, the full variable domain reads DSGVTQTPKHLITATGQRVTLRCSPRSGDLSVYWYQQSLDQGLQFLIQYYNGEERAKGNILERFSAQQFPDLHSELNLSSLELGDSALYFCASSVVGVGNEQFFGPGTRLTVL.

This clonotype was counted a few times. The V gene is TRBV5-1, the J gene TRBJ2-7; TRBD2 aligns across 11 bases. The CDR3 loop spans 15 amino acids. Looked up from germline, CDR1 is SGHRS and CDR2 is YFSETQ. Unmatched junction bases numbered 7, after V lost 3 bases and J lost 5 bases. CDR3 protein: CASSYGLAGGDEQYF. As DNA, the CDR3 is TGCGCCAGCAGCTACGGACTAGCGGGTGGCGACGAGCAGTACTTC.

This clonotype was seen more than once but under ten times. V usage is TRBV4-1 and J usage is TRBJ2-1; the D gene is possibly TRBD2 (5 bases). Per the germline V gene, CDR1 is MGHRA and CDR2 is YSYEKL. CDR3 length: 15 amino acids. V gave up 0 bases and J gave up 3 bases, with 9 bases separating them. In nucleotides, the CDR3 is TGCGCCAGCAGCCAAGATGATGAGGGCTACAATGAGCAGTTCTTC. It specifies CASSQDDEGYNEQFF.

The rearrangement joins TRBV24-1 to TRBJ1-2, with D perhaps matching TRBD1 (6 bases). This CDR3 comprises 16 residues. The germline V gene has CDR1 KGHDR and CDR2 SFDVKD. V was shortened by 2 bases and J by 7 bases, with 19 bases between the two germline ends. The CDR3: CATSDSGTPFPRGYTF. Written as DNA, the CDR3 is TGTGCCACCAGTGATTCAGGGACACCCTTCCCCCGTGGCTACACCTTC.

The V gene is TRBV9, the J gene TRBJ1-5; D not certain. Trimming cost V 0 bases and J 4 bases, with 11 bases left between them. CDR1 is SGDLS and CDR2 is YYNGEE in the germline V gene. The length of the CDR3 is 15 residues. This CDR3 is CASSVGAGGNQPQHF. In nucleotides, the CDR3 is TGTGCCAGCAGCGTAGGGGCAGGAGGAAATCAGCCCCAGCATTTT. The whole variable domain, remainder taken from reference TRBV9 and TRBJ1-5, is DSGVTQTPKHLITATGQRVTLRCSPRSGDLSVYWYQQSLDQGLQFLIQYYNGEERAKGNILERFSAQQFPDLHSELNLSSLELGDSALYFCASSVGAGGNQPQHFGDGTRLSIL.

The chain employs TRBV24-1 and TRBJ1-2; 7 bases agree with TRBD1. The J segment lost 4 bases and the V segment lost 3 bases, leaving 4 bases of the junction unmatched. Germline loops: CDR1 KGHDR, CDR2 SFDVKD. This CDR3 spans 14 amino acids. The CDR3 DNA reads TGTGCCACCAGTGATCCGACAGGGATCTATGGCTACACCTTC. The encoded protein is CATSDPTGIYGYTF.

The V call is TRBV27, the J call TRBJ1-1, with 7 positions matching TRBD1. This CDR3 spans 17 amino acids. V dropped 0 bases and J dropped 6; count of bases not matched to a gene: 13. CDR1 MNHEY and CDR2 SMNVEV come from the germline V gene (reference sequence). The CDR3 nucleotides are TGTGCCAGCAGTTTATCTCCCCGACAGGGAAAAAGGCCTGAAGCTTTCTTT. It specifies CASSLSPRQGKRPEAFF.

The chain is built from TRBV25-1 and TRBJ1-6; D ambiguous. CDR3 length equals 13 residues. Looked up from germline, CDR1 is MGHDK and CDR2 is SYGVNS. The germline V and J ends were trimmed by 2 bases and 9 bases, with 8 bases remaining between them. CDR3 DNA sequence: TGTGCCAGCAGTGAAAAAATGGTTTCACCCCTCCACTTT. This encodes CASSEKMVSPLHF. Drawing the rest from reference TRBV25-1 and TRBJ1-6, the complete variable domain is EADIYQTPRYLVIGTGKKITLECSQTMGHDKMYWYQQDPGMELHLIHYSYGVNSTEKGDLSSESTVSRIRTEHFPLTLESARPSHTSQYLCASSEKMVSPLHFGNGTRLTVT.